The present TCR beta chain was sequenced within a study of T-cell memory formation after mild COVID-19. Study background: Most TCR clusters belonged to a single donor.

As concerns this clonotype: Its antigen is still unknown.

Study-level results: The study found contracting CD4+ clones mainly in CM and EM and contracting CD8+ clones in EMRA. The finding that pre-infection memory included some responding clones suggested that cross-reactive memory joined.

CDR3 length: 18 residues. Germline CDR1 is SGHRS and CDR2 is YFSETQ. V lost 2 bases, J lost 4 bases, and 22 bases lay in between. 5'RACE primed at constant segments yielded TCR alpha and TCR beta cDNA libraries bearing sample barcodes and UMIs. TCRdb called the 5' RACE reads again in MiXCR, with one record for every CDR3 protein. The table records roughly 240,000 distinct CDR3 sequences, 15% of them present only once. J is TRBJ1-3 and V is TRBV5-1, with D uncertain. Sample: PBMCs or a T cell subset sorted from them (not recorded which). The TCR comes from an adult woman who had mild COVID-19 (a few samples of this study predate the infection). Cell type and time point are not known. The CDR3 nucleotides are TGCGCCAGCAGCTTCATCATCCGAGGGCCTGGATCGGGAAACACCATATATTTT. This sequence encodes CASSFIIRGPGSGNTIYF.